Sequencing of this TCR beta chain was carried out in a study of T cells after yellow fever vaccination. TCRdb fed the 5' RACE reads into MiXCR, producing one record per CDR3 protein. Counted here are about 320,000 distinct CDR3 sequences, approximately 13% occurring once; the ten biggest clones make up approximately 3.4%. Note on this clonotype: As yet, its antigen is unknown.

Germline CDR1 is SNHLY and CDR2 is FYNNEI. The CDR3 has 15 amino acids. The J segment lost 4 bases and the V segment lost 4 bases, leaving 8 bases of the junction unmatched. General study results and limits: It was a small share of clonotypes that appeared in both CD4 and CD8 compartments.

This sequence was found in a man aged 18 to 29 who received the YFV17D yellow fever vaccine. The chain has TRBV2 and TRBJ2-3; 7 bases match TRBD1. The sequences come from CD4+ T cells sorted from PBMCs, collected 15 days after the yellow fever booster vaccination. CDR3 protein: CASSGRQGRADTQYF. In nucleotides, the CDR3 is TGTGCCAGCAGTGGCCGACAGGGTCGTGCAGATACGCAGTATTTT.